The 16 T cell receptor beta chains given below trace back to one sample, sequenced in a study of T cells in Graves' hyperthyroidism and ophthalmopathy. TCR beta CDR3 regions were amplified from RNA transcripts. A set of HTBI primers served as the primers for a first-round RT-PCR of the TCR CDR3. TCRdb called the multiplex PCR reads again in MiXCR, with one record for every CDR3 protein. The sample consists of 600,000 to 750,000 distinct CDR3 sequences, 17% of them appearing once. Sequencing was done on a sample of blood. These receptors were taken from a man aged 45-65 years with Graves' hyperthyroidism.

This clonotype was detected a few times. The chain joins TRBV9 to TRBJ2-1; 12 nucleotides match TRBD2. Germline lookup yields CDR1 SGDLS and CDR2 YYNGEE. J was trimmed by 3 bases and V by 3 bases; bases with no gene match: 7. The CDR3 has 17 residues. The CDR3 is CASSGSWTSGNYNEQFF. In DNA, the CDR3 is TGTGCCAGCAGCGGCAGTTGGACTAGCGGGAACTACAATGAGCAGTTCTTC.

The chain is built from TRBV6-1 and TRBJ2-1; D is uncertain. Trimming took off 4 bases at V and 9 bases at J, with 10 bases between the two ends. This CDR3 contains 12 residues. Germline V gene lookup returns CDR1 MNHNS and CDR2 SASEGT. The CDR3 region has the DNA TGTGCCAGCAGTGGGACGGTAGGTGAGCAGTTCTTC. This gives the protein CASSGTVGEQFF.

This clonotype was observed many times. The genes are TRBV7-3 and TRBJ2-1; 9 nucleotides agree with TRBD2. CDR3 size: 15 residues. The V gene's germline CDR1 is SGHTA and CDR2 FQGTGA. J lost 4 bases, V lost 5 bases, and 6 bases had no gene match. CDR3: CASSLTSGGYNEQFF. The CDR3 region has the DNA TGTGCCAGCAGCCTGACTAGCGGTGGGTACAATGAGCAGTTCTTC.

This clonotype was observed at least ten times. The chain is built from TRBV14 and TRBJ2-5, with 9 bases that match TRBD1. CDR1 SGHDN and CDR2 FVKESK come from the germline V gene. The junction had 2 bases not matched to a gene; V was cut back by 1 base and J by 5 bases. The CDR3 has 14 amino acids. CDR3 in amino acids: CASSQGTGEETQYF. CDR3 DNA: TGTGCCAGCAGCCAAGGGACAGGGGAGGAGACCCAGTACTTC.

This clonotype was picked up many times. The genes are TRBV28 and TRBJ2-5; 12 nucleotides match TRBD2. Germline V gives CDR1 MDHEN, CDR2 SYDVKM. Trimming cost V 10 bases and J 3 bases; bases outside gene matches: 3. This CDR3 comprises 13 residues. CDR3 DNA sequence: TGTGCCATCGGACTAGCGGGAAAAGAGACCCAGTACTTC. Translating gives CAIGLAGKETQYF.

This chain links TRBV30 with TRBJ2-4; possibly TRBD1 for D (6 bases). The CDR3 runs 13 residues. Germline CDR1 reads GTSNPN; CDR2 reads SVGIG (reference sequence). Trimming removed 0 bases at V and 9 bases at J, with 12 bases between. CDR3 coding DNA: TGTGCCTGGAGTGTTAAGGGGGTTGTCATTCAGTACTTC. It translates to CAWSVKGVVIQYF.

This clonotype turned up a few times. This rearrangement joins TRBV20-1 to TRBJ2-7, with D possibly matching TRBD2 (6 bases). The CDR3 is 11 residues long. V lost 3 bases, J lost 8 bases, and 11 bases lay in between. Germline V gene data show CDR1 as DFQATT and CDR2 as SNEGSKA (reference sequence). CDR3 amino acids: CSASAGGKQYF. The CDR3 DNA reads TGCAGTGCTAGCGCGGGCGGGAAGCAGTACTTC.

This clonotype was picked up a small number of times. CDR3 in DNA: TGTGCCACCAGTGATTTCTTTGCGGGAGGGCCCTATGAGCAGTTCTTC. Amino acid sequence: CATSDFFAGGPYEQFF. The chain uses TRBV24-1 and TRBJ2-1; 9 nucleotides match TRBD2. V dropped 1 base and J dropped 8; count of bases not matched to a gene: 8. This CDR3 is 16 amino acids long. The germline gives CDR1 KGHDR, CDR2 SFDVKD.

This chain links TRBV29-1 with TRBJ1-5; 12 bases align to TRBD1. J gave up 6 bases and V 7 bases, and 13 bases lay outside the gene matches. From germline, CDR1 is SQVTM and CDR2 ANQGSEA. The CDR3 loop spans 16 amino acids. Here the CDR3 reads CSAKPTGQGASQPQHF. In DNA form, the CDR3 reads TGCAGCGCAAAACCAACGGGACAGGGGGCTAGTCAGCCCCAGCATTTT.

There are many counts of this clonotype. This rearrangement joins TRBV12-3 or TRBV12-4 to TRBJ2-7; 7 nucleotides agree with TRBD1. J gave up 5 bases and V 5 bases, and 12 bases lay outside the gene matches. The CDR3 covers 15 residues. CDR3: CASSRQGPIIHEQYF. DNA for the CDR3: TGTGCCAGCAGTAGACAGGGCCCAATTATTCACGAGCAGTACTTC.

This clonotype was found many times. The rearrangement links TRBV6-1 to TRBJ1-1; 7 nucleotides align to TRBD1. Per germline, CDR1 MNHNS and CDR2 SASEGT. V lost 6 bases and J lost 1; bases outside the gene matches: 5. The CDR3 spans 14 residues. CDR3 protein: CASRMRTGNTEAFF. In DNA, the CDR3 is TGTGCCAGCAGGATGCGGACAGGGAACACTGAAGCTTTCTTT.

V gene TRBV18 combines with J gene TRBJ2-3, with 10 bases lining up with TRBD2. V shed 2 bases, J shed 2 bases, and the junction held 10 bases outside the gene matches. The germline CDR1 and CDR2 sequences are KGHSH and LQKENI. The CDR3 is 18 residues long. The CDR3 bases are TGTGCCAGCTCACCATTCGAAGGAGCGGGAGGGGACACAGATACGCAGTATTTT. This sequence encodes CASSPFEGAGGDTDTQYF.

The genes are TRBV29-1 and TRBJ2-3; D gene ambiguous. Germline CDR1 reads SQVTM; CDR2 reads ANQGSEA. The CDR3 is 14 amino acids. V was cut by 7 bases and J by 1 base, with 15 bases left in between. The CDR3 loop is CSADRGPGTDTQYF. The CDR3 DNA is TGCAGCGCCGACCGTGGGCCGGGCACAGATACGCAGTATTTT.

At least ten counts were recorded for this clonotype. V usage is TRBV7-3 and J usage is TRBJ1-6; TRBD1 might be the D (5 bases). CDR3 length: 15 amino acids. The V gene's germline CDR1 is SGHTA and CDR2 FQGTGA. Trimming cost V 1 base and J 7 bases, with 11 bases left between them. In DNA, the CDR3 is TGTGCCAGCAGCTTAAGCAGGGACGGAAATTCACCCCTCCACTTT. Its translation: CASSLSRDGNSPLHF.

This clonotype was counted ten times or more. The J gene is TRBJ2-1, the V gene TRBV5-1; D might be TRBD1 or TRBD2, each matching 5 bases. This CDR3 region has 13 residues. Looked up from germline, CDR1 is SGHRS and CDR2 is YFSETQ. V was shortened by 2 bases and J by 6 bases, with 9 bases between the two germline ends. The CDR3 loop reads CASSFGASNEQFF. The CDR3 nucleotides are TGCGCCAGCAGCTTCGGGGCGTCCAATGAGCAGTTCTTC.

This clonotype showed up many times. The chain uses TRBV2 and TRBJ1-5; possibly TRBD1 for D (6 bases). The CDR3 has 14 amino acids. V lost 7 bases to trimming and J lost 2 bases, with 12 bases between them. Germline V CDR1 and CDR2: SNHLY, FYNNEI. The CDR3 region is CASTIRQGNQPQHF. In nucleotides, the CDR3 is TGTGCCAGCACGATCAGACAGGGCAATCAGCCCCAGCATTTT.